This T cell receptor beta chain was sequenced for a study of cytomegalovirus exposure and HLA in healthy donors. Germline V gene sequence: CDR1 KGHSH, CDR2 LQKENI. The V and J ends lost 3 bases and 5 bases, in that order; junction bases with no gene match: 9. This CDR3 is 15 amino acids long. Primers for the PCR totalled 60 Vbeta and 13 Jbeta. Libraries were prepared by immunoSEQ multiplex PCR; TCRdb keeps only in-frame clonotypes and omits some of them. The table lists tens of thousands of clones, about four fifths of them singletons. This clone was picked up a small number of times. The specimen sequenced was PBMCs. This rearrangement joins TRBV18 to TRBJ1-2; TRBD1 matches at 7 bases. This TCR was sampled from a woman under 40 in good health and CMV-seronegative. This CDR3 reads CASSPPGQTDYGYTF. In DNA form, the CDR3 reads TGTGCCAGCTCACCCCCGGGACAGACAGATTATGGCTACACCTTC.